Each of the 24 T cell receptor beta chains below was sequenced from the same sample in a study of cytomegalovirus exposure and HLA in healthy donors. The PCR used 60 Vbeta and 13 Jbeta primers. Method: immunoSEQ multiplex PCR; TCRdb's copy keeps in-frame clones and lacks some. The data contain hundreds of thousands of clones, about 83% of them seen just once; the ten biggest clones take up roughly a sixth. The sample comprised PBMCs. These receptors originate from a middle-aged man in good health and CMV-seronegative.

This chain links TRBV27 with TRBJ1-3, with a weak D call TRBD1 (5 bases). With 5 bases removed from V and 0 bases from J, the gap between germline ends came to 11 bases. The CDR3 runs to 15 residues. Germline loops: CDR1 MNHEY, CDR2 SMNVEV (reference sequence). The CDR3 bases are TGTGCCAGCAGTCGTGACAGCTCCTCTGGAAACACCATATATTTT. Its protein product is CASSRDSSSGNTIYF.

J is TRBJ2-7 and V is TRBV27; the D is unclear. V lost 6 bases to trimming and J lost 1 base, with 13 bases between them. This CDR3 is 14 amino acids long. Germline-derived CDR1 and CDR2 are MNHEY and SMNVEV (reference sequence). CDR3 loop: CASRPLGSSYEQYF. CDR3 nucleotides: TGTGCCAGCAGACCCCTGGGCAGTTCCTACGAGCAGTACTTC.

The chain has TRBV9 and TRBJ2-1; tentatively, D is TRBD1 (6 bases). Per the germline V gene, CDR1 is SGDLS and CDR2 is YYNGEE. The ends were cut back, 10 bases at V and 8 bases at J, with 19 bases in the middle. The CDR3 contains 13 residues. The CDR3 DNA is TGTGCCTCTGGGGGTCGAGGGGGAGATGAGCAGTTCTTC. It specifies CASGGRGGDEQFF.

This sequence joins TRBV19 and TRBJ1-1, with TRBD1 identical over 12 bases. The length of the CDR3 is 17 residues. Germline V gene sequence: CDR1 LNHDA, CDR2 SQIVND (reference sequence). V trimming: 5 bases; J trimming: 11 bases; junction bases outside the gene matches: 18. The CDR3 DNA follows: TGTGCCAGTAGTGCTACCAATCCGGGACAGGGGGCCGGTGGGGCTTTCTTT. This codes for CASSATNPGQGAGGAFF. Full variable domain (rest looked up from reference TRBV19 and TRBJ1-1): DGGITQSPKYLFRKEGQNVTLSCEQNLNHDAMYWYRQDPGQGLRLIYYSQIVNDFQKGDIAEGYSVSREKKESFPLTVTSAQKNPTAFYLCASSATNPGQGAGGAFFGQGTRLTVV.

The chain uses TRBV9 and TRBJ2-3; 12 positions match TRBD2. The CDR3 has 18 residues. Unmatched junction bases numbered 7, after V lost 2 bases and J lost 0 bases. The germline gives CDR1 SGDLS, CDR2 YYNGEE. For the CDR3, the DNA is TGTGCCAGCAGCGTGACGACTAGCGGGGGATATAGCACAGATACGCAGTATTTT. Its translation: CASSVTTSGGYSTDTQYF.

This clone was found many times. The chain links TRBV4-2 to TRBJ1-4; 9 positions agree with TRBD1. The J segment lost 8 bases and the V segment lost 0 bases, leaving 7 bases of the junction unmatched. This CDR3 has 16 residues. CDR1 LGHNA and CDR2 YNFKEQ come from the germline V gene. CDR3 DNA sequence: TGTGCCAGCAGCCAAGAAACTGGACAGGGGAACGAAAAACTGTTTTTT. Translated: CASSQETGQGNEKLFF.

This sequence joins TRBV27 and TRBJ2-2; D call uncertain. The germline V gene encodes CDR1 MNHEY and CDR2 SMNVEV (reference sequence). V dropped 0 bases and J dropped 7 bases, with 9 bases sitting between them. This CDR3 region has 14 residues. CDR3 nucleotides: TGTGCCAGCAGTTTATCGGGCATTGGCGGGGAGCTGTTTTTT. Protein sequence: CASSLSGIGGELFF.

J is TRBJ2-7 and V is TRBV28, with D possibly being TRBD2 (5 bases). Germline V gene data show CDR1 as MDHEN and CDR2 as SYDVKM. The CDR3 has 13 residues. The V and J ends lost 3 bases and 4 bases respectively, with 10 bases between them. CDR3 protein: CASSLWGEYEQYF. Written as DNA, the CDR3 is TGTGCCAGCAGTTTGTGGGGAGAATACGAGCAGTACTTC. Complete variable domain (other parts from reference TRBV28 and TRBJ2-7): DVKVTQSSRYLVKRTGEKVFLECVQDMDHENMFWYRQDPGLGLRLIYFSYDVKMKEKGDIPEGYSVSREKKERFSLILESASTNQTSMYLCASSLWGEYEQYFGPGTRLTVT.

The V and J genes are TRBV5-1 and TRBJ2-2; maybe TRBD2 (6 bases). The CDR3 is 17 amino acids. Trimming left V 0 bases short and J 10 bases short, with 22 bases between. Germline V CDR1 and CDR2: SGHRS, YFSETQ. This chain's CDR3 is CASSLARVTRSVEELFF. The CDR3 DNA reads as TGCGCCAGCAGCTTGGCACGAGTGACTAGGTCGGTGGAGGAGCTGTTTTTT.

V and J are TRBV10-3 and TRBJ2-1; 13 bases match TRBD2. V gave up 5 bases and J gave up 6 bases; unmatched junction bases: 1. Germline assignment: CDR1 ENHRY and CDR2 SYGVKD. The CDR3 contains 14 residues. Here the CDR3 reads CAISRTSGGNEQFF. CDR3 bases: TGTGCCATCAGTCGGACTAGCGGGGGCAATGAGCAGTTCTTC.

This chain uses TRBV4-1 with TRBJ1-5; D not certain. CDR1 and CDR2 from the germline V gene are MGHRA and YSYEKL. The CDR3 extends over 17 amino acids. V was pared by 1 base and J by 0 bases, with 13 bases between. CDR3 nucleotide sequence: TGCGCCAGCAGCCAAGTGAGGTTTCAAGATAGCAATCAGCCCCAGCATTTT. Amino acid sequence: CASSQVRFQDSNQPQHF.

The chain recombines TRBV5-4 with TRBJ1-1, with D perhaps matching TRBD1 (6 bases). The germline gives CDR1 SGHNT, CDR2 YYREEE (reference sequence). V lost 2 bases and J lost 1, with 12 bases in between. The CDR3 consists of 15 residues. The CDR3 reads CASSLTGGRNTEAFF. CDR3 in DNA: TGTGCCAGCAGCTTAACGGGGGGCCGGAACACTGAAGCTTTCTTT. Supplemented by reference TRBV5-4 and TRBJ1-1, the full variable domain reads ETGVTQSPTHLIKTRGQQVTLRCSSQSGHNTVSWYQQALGQGPQFIFQYYREEENGRGNFPPRFSGLQFPNYSSELNVNALELDDSALYLCASSLTGGRNTEAFFGQGTRLTVV.

This clone was counted a few times. The chain is built from TRBV14 and TRBJ2-3, with D hard to call. V was clipped by 0 bases and J by 0 bases, with 7 bases between them. Looked up from germline, CDR1 is SGHDN and CDR2 is FVKESK. This CDR3 region has 15 residues. The CDR3 DNA follows: TGTGCCAGCAGCCAAGAAACGGGTAGCACAGATACGCAGTATTTT. Its translation: CASSQETGSTDTQYF.

As for this clone: Compared with germline, one end of the junction differs, possibly owing to a read error. The chain links TRBV29-1 to TRBJ2-5, with D tentatively TRBD2 (5 bases). The CDR3 is made up of 15 amino acids. Germline V gene data show CDR1 as SQVTM and CDR2 as ANQGSEA. The CDR3 loop is CSVEGWAGHQETQYF. CDR3 coding DNA: TGCAGCGTGGAAGGGTGGGCGGGCCACCAAGAGACCCAGTACTTC.

The chain is built from TRBV30 and TRBJ1-2; 10 positions match TRBD1. Germline V gives CDR1 GTSNPN, CDR2 SVGIG (reference sequence). With 2 bases clipped from V and 12 bases from J, the junction kept 12 bases outside the gene matches. The CDR3 totals 14 residues. In nucleotides, the CDR3 is TGTGCCTGGAGTCCGTTGGACAGGGGGTCTTCTGACACCTTC. This encodes CAWSPLDRGSSDTF.

This chain connects TRBV7-2 to TRBJ2-7, with 8 bases identical to TRBD2. V gave up 4 bases and J gave up 6 bases; unmatched junction bases: 8. CDR1 and CDR2 (germline): SGHTA, FQGNSA. The CDR3 spans 14 residues. The CDR3, as DNA: TGTGCCAGCAGCTCCGGACTAGCTAGGGGCGAGCAGTACTTC. This gives the protein CASSSGLARGEQYF.

The chain carries TRBV11-3 and TRBJ2-2; D is undetermined. The CDR3 loop spans 12 amino acids. V gave up 5 bases and J gave up 6 bases, with 7 bases separating them. Germline lookup yields CDR1 SGHNT and CDR2 YENEEA. The CDR3 sequence: CASSPGAGELFF. DNA for the CDR3: TGTGCCAGCAGCCCCGGTGCCGGGGAGCTGTTTTTT.

The J gene is TRBJ2-2, the V gene TRBV5-6; TRBD1 matches at 9 bases. The CDR3 runs 15 residues. V lost 4 bases to trimming and J lost 7 bases; unmatched junction nucleotides: 8. CDR1 is SGHDT and CDR2 is YYEEEE in the germline V gene. CDR3 protein: CASSRKGQGDGELFF. The CDR3 DNA reads TGTGCCAGCAGCCGAAAGGGACAGGGAGACGGGGAGCTGTTTTTT. The full variable domain, completed using reference TRBV5-6 and TRBJ2-2, is DAGVTQSPTHLIKTRGQQVTLRCSPKSGHDTVSWYQQALGQGPQFIFQYYEEEERQRGNFPDRFSGHQFPNYSSELNVNALLLGDSALYLCASSRKGQGDGELFFGEGSRLTVL.

V usage is TRBV28 and J usage is TRBJ2-7; 9 nucleotides agree with TRBD2. The CDR3 is 16 residues long. With 7 bases clipped from V and 3 bases from J, the junction kept 13 bases outside the gene matches. Germline assignment: CDR1 MDHEN and CDR2 SYDVKM. CDR3 sequence reads: CASTPQGLAGLYEQYF. The CDR3 coding sequence is TGTGCCAGCACCCCTCAGGGGCTAGCGGGACTCTACGAGCAGTACTTC. Full variable domain (missing parts from reference TRBV28 and TRBJ2-7): DVKVTQSSRYLVKRTGEKVFLECVQDMDHENMFWYRQDPGLGLRLIYFSYDVKMKEKGDIPEGYSVSREKKERFSLILESASTNQTSMYLCASTPQGLAGLYEQYFGPGTRLTVT.

CDR3 nucleotide sequence: TGCGCCAGCAGTGTTGCGGCTAGCACAGATACGCAGTATTTT. Translation gives CASSVAASTDTQYF. The rearrangement links TRBV10-1 to TRBJ2-3; D uncertain. The V and J ends lost 4 bases and 0 bases respectively, with 8 bases between them. In germline, CDR1 is WNHNN, CDR2 SYGVQD (reference sequence). The CDR3 has 14 residues.

The chain combines TRBV29-1 with TRBJ1-1, with a tentative D call TRBD1 (5 bases). The germline V gene has CDR1 SQVTM and CDR2 ANQGSEA. Trimming cost V 1 base and J 4 bases, with 16 bases left between them. The CDR3 is 15 residues long. This CDR3 is CSVEGQLVPSTEAFF. DNA for the CDR3: TGCAGCGTTGAAGGACAGCTAGTCCCATCCACTGAAGCTTTCTTT.

The gene calls are TRBV29-1 and TRBJ1-1, with TRBD1 matching 7 bases. Germline values: CDR1 SQVTM, CDR2 ANQGSEA. This CDR3 has 11 residues. The V segment lost 6 bases and the J segment 11 bases; nucleotides outside the gene matches: 9. The CDR3, as DNA: TGCAGCGTGGAGAGGACAGGAGGGGCTTTCTTT. Protein sequence: CSVERTGGAFF.

This clone showed up just a few times. The chain has TRBV11-2 and TRBJ2-7, with 8 bases lining up with TRBD2. The germline gives CDR1 SGHAT, CDR2 FQNNGV. Unmatched junction bases numbered 6, after V lost 8 bases and J lost 3 bases. The CDR3 sequence is 13 residues long. The chain's CDR3 is CASRTSGDYEQYF. Written as DNA, the CDR3 is TGTGCCAGCCGAACTAGCGGAGACTACGAGCAGTACTTC.

A single count supports this clone. The chain combines TRBV2 with TRBJ2-4; 8 bases match TRBD1. This CDR3 contains 14 residues. Germline values: CDR1 SNHLY, CDR2 FYNNEI. The V and J ends lost 5 bases and 6 bases, in that order; junction bases with no gene match: 6. The CDR3 DNA reads as TGTGCCAGCAGTTCCACAGGGGGGCTAAACATTCAGTACTTC. It yields the protein CASSSTGGLNIQYF.